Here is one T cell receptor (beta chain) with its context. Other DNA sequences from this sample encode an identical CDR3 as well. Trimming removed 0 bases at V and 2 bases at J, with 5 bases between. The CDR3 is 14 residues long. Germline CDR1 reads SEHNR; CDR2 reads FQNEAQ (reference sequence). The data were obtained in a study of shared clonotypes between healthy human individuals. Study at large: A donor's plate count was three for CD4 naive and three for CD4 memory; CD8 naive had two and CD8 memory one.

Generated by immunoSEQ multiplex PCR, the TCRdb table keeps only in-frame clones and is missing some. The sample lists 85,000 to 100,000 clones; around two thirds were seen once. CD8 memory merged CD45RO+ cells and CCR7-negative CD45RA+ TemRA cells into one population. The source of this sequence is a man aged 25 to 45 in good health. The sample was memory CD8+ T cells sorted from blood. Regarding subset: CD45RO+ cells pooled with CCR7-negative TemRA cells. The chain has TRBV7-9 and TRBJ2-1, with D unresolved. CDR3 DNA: TGTGCCAGCAGCTTAGCAGGCACCTACAATGAGCAGTTCTTC. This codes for CASSLAGTYNEQFF.